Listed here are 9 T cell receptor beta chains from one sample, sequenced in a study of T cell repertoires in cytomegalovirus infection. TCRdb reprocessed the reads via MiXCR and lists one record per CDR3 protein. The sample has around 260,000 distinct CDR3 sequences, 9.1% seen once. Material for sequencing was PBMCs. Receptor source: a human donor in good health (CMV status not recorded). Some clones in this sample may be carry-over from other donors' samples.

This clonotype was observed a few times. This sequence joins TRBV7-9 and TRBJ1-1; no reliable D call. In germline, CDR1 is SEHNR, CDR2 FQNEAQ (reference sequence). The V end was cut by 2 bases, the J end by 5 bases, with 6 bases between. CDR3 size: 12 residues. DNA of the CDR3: TGTGCCAGCAGCTTAACTGCTACTGAAGCTTTCTTT. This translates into CASSLTATEAFF.

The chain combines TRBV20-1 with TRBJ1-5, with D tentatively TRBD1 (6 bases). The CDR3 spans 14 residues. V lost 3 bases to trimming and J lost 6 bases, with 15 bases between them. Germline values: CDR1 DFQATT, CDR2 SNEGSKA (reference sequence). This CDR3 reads CSARLGGRGQPQHF. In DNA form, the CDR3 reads TGCAGTGCTAGGTTGGGGGGGCGCGGTCAGCCCCAGCATTTT.

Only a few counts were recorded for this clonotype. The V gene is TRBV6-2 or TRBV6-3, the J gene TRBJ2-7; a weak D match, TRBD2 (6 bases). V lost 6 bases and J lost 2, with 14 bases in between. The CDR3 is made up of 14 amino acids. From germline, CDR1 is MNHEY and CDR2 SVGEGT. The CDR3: CASSFGTETYEQYF. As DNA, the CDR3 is TGTGCCAGCAGCTTCGGGACTGAAACCTACGAGCAGTACTTC.

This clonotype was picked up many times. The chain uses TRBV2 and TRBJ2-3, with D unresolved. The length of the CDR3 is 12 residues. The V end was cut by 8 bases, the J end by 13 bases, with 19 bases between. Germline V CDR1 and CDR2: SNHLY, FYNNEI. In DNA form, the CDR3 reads TGTGCCAGCGGTACCCACTCCGGAGATGAGTATTTT. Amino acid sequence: CASGTHSGDEYF.

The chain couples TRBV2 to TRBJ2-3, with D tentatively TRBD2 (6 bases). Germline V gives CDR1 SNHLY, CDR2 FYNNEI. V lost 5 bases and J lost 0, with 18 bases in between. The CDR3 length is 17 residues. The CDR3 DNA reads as TGTGCCAGCAGTCTGAGGGAAGCGGGTTTGAGCACAGATACGCAGTATTTT. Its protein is CASSLREAGLSTDTQYF.

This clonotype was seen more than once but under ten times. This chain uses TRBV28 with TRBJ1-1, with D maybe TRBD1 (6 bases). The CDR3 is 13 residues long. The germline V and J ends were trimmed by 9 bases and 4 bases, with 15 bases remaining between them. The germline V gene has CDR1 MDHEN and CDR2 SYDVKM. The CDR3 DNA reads TGTGCCAGTAGTAGACAGGCGGGCACTGAAGCTTTCTTT. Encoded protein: CASSRQAGTEAFF.

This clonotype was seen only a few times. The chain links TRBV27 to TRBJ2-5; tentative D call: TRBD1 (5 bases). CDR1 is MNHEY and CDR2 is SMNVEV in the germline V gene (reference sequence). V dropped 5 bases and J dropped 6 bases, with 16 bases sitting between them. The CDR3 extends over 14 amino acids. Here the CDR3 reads CASSTAGRRQTQYF. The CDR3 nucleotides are TGTGCCAGCAGTACGGCAGGGCGTAGGCAGACCCAGTACTTC.

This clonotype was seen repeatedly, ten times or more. CDR3 sequence reads: CASSLDSGGTETQYF. The CDR3 DNA sequence: TGTGCCAGCAGCTTAGATAGCGGGGGGACGGAGACCCAGTACTTC. This sequence joins TRBV7-8 and TRBJ2-5; 10 positions match TRBD2. The junction had 4 bases not matched to a gene; V was cut back by 1 base and J by 5 bases. CDR3 length: 15 residues. Germline CDR1 is SGHVS and CDR2 is FQNEAQ.

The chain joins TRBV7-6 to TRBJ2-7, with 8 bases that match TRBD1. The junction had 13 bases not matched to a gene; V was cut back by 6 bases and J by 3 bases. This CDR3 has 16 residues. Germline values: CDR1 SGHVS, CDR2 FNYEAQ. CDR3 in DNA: TGTGCCAGCAGAGCTAAAGCGACAGGGGAGGTCTACGAGCAGTACTTC. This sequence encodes CASRAKATGEVYEQYF.